Given below is one T cell receptor beta chain in context. Its specificity is unknown. The sample comes from a study of OX40 agonist ivuxolimab in advanced cancers. Study information: Intravenous ivuxolimab at 0.01 to 10 mg/kg was given to patients every 2 weeks.

Produced via immunoSEQ multiplex PCR; TCRdb's table is partial and in-frame only. The sample lists tens of thousands of clones, just over 85% seen once, with around 2% in the top ten. Study findings and constraints: The CD4+ and CD8+ T cells in the blood had expanded clonally by week 6 at 0.1 to 3.0 mg/kg. Expanded clones were, on average, more numerous among CD8+ T cells than CD4+.

CDR1 is PRHDT and CDR2 is FYEKMQ in the germline V gene (reference sequence). CDR3 size: 13 residues. V was clipped by 5 bases and J by 6 bases; unmatched bases: 5. Patients who had autoimmune disease history or got systemic immunosuppression were left out. The chain links TRBV13 to TRBJ2-3; TRBD1 agrees at 7 bases. The receptor comes from an adult with an advanced solid tumor such as melanoma, head and neck, liver or kidney cancer. Sequenced material: CD4+ or CD8+ T cells sorted from blood, taken in a trial of the OX40 agonist ivuxolimab. In nucleotides, the CDR3 is TGTGCCAGCAGCCGGGACAGTTCCGATACGCAGTATTTT. This codes for CASSRDSSDTQYF. The variable domain in full, completed from reference TRBV13 and TRBJ2-3, reads AAGVIQSPRHLIKEKRETATLKCYPIPRHDTVYWYQQGPGQDPQFLISFYEKMQSDKGSIPDRFSAQQFSDYHSELNMSSLELGDSALYFCASSRDSSDTQYFGPGTRLTVL.